The TCR beta chain under discussion was sequenced for a study of shared clonotypes between healthy human individuals. Trimming cost V 0 bases and J 2 bases; bases outside gene matches: 1. The germline gives CDR1 SGHTA, CDR2 FQGTGA. The CDR3 totals 15 residues. As regards this clone: This same CDR3 is encoded by further DNA sequences in the sample.

Assay runs were performed at deep level. Profiling relied on immunoSEQ multiplex PCR, and the TCRdb table lists in-frame clones only, not all of them. Here the sample spans some 360,000 clones, 73% being singletons. The rearrangement joins TRBV7-3 to TRBJ2-5, with 9 bases fitting TRBD1. This TCR was sampled from a man aged 25 to 40 in good health. Sequencing input: memory CD4+ T cells sorted from blood. Subset: CD45RA-negative fraction. The CDR3 DNA sequence: TGTGCCAGCAGCTTAACGGGACAGGGTCAAGAGACCCAGTACTTC. Translating it yields CASSLTGQGQETQYF.